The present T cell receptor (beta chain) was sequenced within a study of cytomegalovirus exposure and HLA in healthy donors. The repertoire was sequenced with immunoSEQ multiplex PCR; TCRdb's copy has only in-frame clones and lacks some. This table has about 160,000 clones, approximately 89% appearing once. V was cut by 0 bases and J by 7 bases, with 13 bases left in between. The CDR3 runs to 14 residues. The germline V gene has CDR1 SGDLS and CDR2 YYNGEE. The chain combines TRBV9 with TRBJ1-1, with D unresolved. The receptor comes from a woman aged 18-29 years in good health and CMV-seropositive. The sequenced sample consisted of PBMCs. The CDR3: CASSVVQYSDEAFF. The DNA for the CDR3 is TGTGCCAGCAGCGTAGTGCAATACAGTGATGAAGCTTTCTTT.